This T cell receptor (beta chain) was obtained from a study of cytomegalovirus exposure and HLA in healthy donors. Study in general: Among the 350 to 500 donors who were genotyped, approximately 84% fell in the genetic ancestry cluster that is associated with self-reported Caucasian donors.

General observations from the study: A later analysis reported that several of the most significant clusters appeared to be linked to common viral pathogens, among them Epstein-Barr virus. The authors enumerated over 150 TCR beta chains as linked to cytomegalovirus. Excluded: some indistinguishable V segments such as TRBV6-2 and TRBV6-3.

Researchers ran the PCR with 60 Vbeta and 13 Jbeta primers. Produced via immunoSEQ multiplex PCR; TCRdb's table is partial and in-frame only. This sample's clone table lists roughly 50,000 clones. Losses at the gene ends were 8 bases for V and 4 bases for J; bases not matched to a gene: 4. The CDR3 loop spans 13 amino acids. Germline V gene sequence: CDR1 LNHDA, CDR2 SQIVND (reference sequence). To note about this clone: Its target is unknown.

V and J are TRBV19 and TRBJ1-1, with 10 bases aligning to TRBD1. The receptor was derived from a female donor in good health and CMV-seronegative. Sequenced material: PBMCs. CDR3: CASWDRGGTEAFF. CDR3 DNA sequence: TGTGCCAGTTGGGACAGGGGAGGCACTGAAGCTTTCTTT. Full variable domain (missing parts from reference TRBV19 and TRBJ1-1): DGGITQSPKYLFRKEGQNVTLSCEQNLNHDAMYWYRQDPGQGLRLIYYSQIVNDFQKGDIAEGYSVSREKKESFPLTVTSAQKNPTAFYLCASWDRGGTEAFFGQGTRLTVV.